Below are 11 T cell receptor beta chains sequenced from a single sample in a study of blood T cell repertoires in COVID-19. Produced via immunoSEQ multiplex PCR; TCRdb's table is partial and in-frame only. The sample shows some 250,000 clones, roughly 93% of them seen only once. Sequences were obtained from PBMCs or T cells enriched from blood (not recorded which). These receptors were taken from a middle-aged woman with acute COVID-19.

The chain recombines TRBV5-4 with TRBJ2-3; D is perhaps TRBD1 (6 bases). Per germline, CDR1 SGHNT and CDR2 YYREEE (reference sequence). V lost 8 bases and J lost 5, with 18 bases in between. The CDR3 consists of 14 residues. The CDR3 DNA follows: TGTGCCAGTTTACTTCAGGGGTCGGGAGATACGCAGTATTTT. Encoded protein: CASLLQGSGDTQYF.

The gene calls are TRBV11-3 and TRBJ2-1; no clear D. Trimming shortened V by 3 bases and J by 0 bases, and 6 bases separated the two germline ends. The germline CDR1 and CDR2 sequences are SGHNT and YENEEA. The CDR3 consists of 14 residues. CDR3 in DNA: TGTGCCAGCAGCTTTGCGGACTCCTACAATGAGCAGTTCTTC. Encoded protein: CASSFADSYNEQFF.

The J gene is TRBJ2-1, the V gene TRBV27, with TRBD2 as a possible D gene (6 bases). This CDR3 region has 15 residues. The germline V gene has CDR1 MNHEY and CDR2 SMNVEV (reference sequence). Trimming removed 3 bases from V and 3 bases from J, with 12 bases in between. The CDR3 protein is CASSFWRGIYNEQFF. The DNA of the CDR3 is TGTGCCAGCAGTTTTTGGCGGGGTATCTACAATGAGCAGTTCTTC.

This sequence joins TRBV21-1 and TRBJ1-1; TRBD1 is the table's D call and was not checked against the DNA. TRBV21-1 is recorded as a pseudogene. CDR3 length: 17 amino acids. As DNA, the CDR3 is TGTGCCAGCAGCAAAGAGAGGGACAGGGGGCAGGACACTGAAGCTTTCTTT. Its protein is CASSKERDRGQDTEAFF.

This clone was observed once. This chain links TRBV3-1 (or the pseudogene TRBV3-2) with TRBJ1-6; a possible D gene is TRBD1 (5 bases). The germline CDR1 and CDR2 sequences are LGHDT and YNNKEL (reference sequence). Trimming removed 1 base at V and 8 bases at J, with 12 bases between. This CDR3 has 15 residues. The CDR3 sequence: CASSQGRGSYSPLHF. The CDR3 DNA reads TGTGCCAGCAGCCAAGGGAGGGGCAGCTATTCACCCCTCCACTTT.

The chain employs TRBV7-2 and TRBJ1-6; D may be TRBD1 (6 bases). In germline, CDR1 is SGHTA, CDR2 FQGNSA. The CDR3 length is 14 residues. V shed 5 bases and J shed 7 bases, with 12 bases lying between them. The CDR3 here is CASSGLQGNSPLHF. Written as DNA, the CDR3 is TGTGCCAGCAGCGGGCTGCAGGGGAATTCACCCCTCCACTTT.

This chain joins TRBV5-8 and TRBJ2-1; 8 bases are shared with TRBD1. The CDR3 loop spans 14 amino acids. CDR1 is SGHTS and CDR2 is YDEGEE in the germline V gene. Trimming took 0 bases from V and 8 from J; bases not matched to a gene: 4. Written as DNA, the CDR3 is TGTGCCAGCAGCTTGGGACAGGGGCGGTATGAGCAGTTCTTC. It translates to CASSLGQGRYEQFF.

This chain joins TRBV5-4 and TRBJ2-7; weak D call: TRBD2 (5 bases). This CDR3 region has 14 residues. The V end lost 5 bases, the J end lost 2 bases, and 14 bases lay between the germline ends. The germline gives CDR1 SGHNT, CDR2 YYREEE (reference sequence). CDR3 DNA: TGTGCCAGCAGTCCTAGCTCTGCGACCTACGAGCAGTACTTC. It yields the protein CASSPSSATYEQYF. Full variable domain (remainder filled in from reference TRBV5-4 and TRBJ2-7): ETGVTQSPTHLIKTRGQQVTLRCSSQSGHNTVSWYQQALGQGPQFIFQYYREEENGRGNFPPRFSGLQFPNYSSELNVNALELDDSALYLCASSPSSATYEQYFGPGTRLTVT.

The count of this clone is one. The chain uses TRBV28 and TRBJ2-7; 8 nucleotides agree with TRBD1. CDR3 size: 15 residues. Trimming cost V 5 bases and J 2 bases; bases outside gene matches: 8. The germline CDR1 and CDR2 sequences are MDHEN and SYDVKM. The DNA of the CDR3 is TGTGCCAGCAGTCTGGACAGGGTGCGCGCCTACGAGCAGTACTTC. Translation: CASSLDRVRAYEQYF. The full variable domain, with the rest looked up from reference TRBV28 and TRBJ2-7, is DVKVTQSSRYLVKRTGEKVFLECVQDMDHENMFWYRQDPGLGLRLIYFSYDVKMKEKGDIPEGYSVSREKKERFSLILESASTNQTSMYLCASSLDRVRAYEQYFGPGTRLTVT.

The V and J genes are TRBV7-9 and TRBJ2-3, with 7 bases aligning to TRBD1. The V segment lost 2 bases and the J segment 5 bases; nucleotides outside the gene matches: 4. Germline V lookup: CDR1 SEHNR, CDR2 FQNEAQ (reference sequence). This CDR3 has 14 residues. CDR3 region: CASSLKTGRDTQYF. In DNA form, the CDR3 reads TGTGCCAGCAGCTTAAAGACAGGGAGAGATACGCAGTATTTT.

This sequence joins TRBV7-9 and TRBJ1-1; a possible D gene is TRBD1 (6 bases). CDR1 and CDR2 from the germline V gene are SEHNR and FQNEAQ (reference sequence). CDR3 length equals 15 residues. The ends were cut back, 4 bases at V and 4 bases at J, with 16 bases in the middle. The chain's CDR3 is CASSSKQGVVTEAFF. The CDR3 bases are TGTGCCAGCAGCTCGAAACAGGGTGTCGTCACTGAAGCTTTCTTT. Drawing the rest from reference TRBV7-9 and TRBJ1-1, the complete variable domain is DTGVSQNPRHKITKRGQNVTFRCDPISEHNRLYWYRQTLGQGPEFLTYFQNEAQLEKSRLLSDRFSAERPKGSFSTLEIQRTEQGDSAMYLCASSSKQGVVTEAFFGQGTRLTVV.